Below are 24 T cell receptor beta chains sequenced from a single sample in a study of shared clonotypes between healthy human individuals. Profiling relied on immunoSEQ multiplex PCR, and the TCRdb table lists in-frame clones only, not all of them. The sample has millions of clones; about 95% are singletons. Naive CD8 cells comprised CD45RO-negative, CCR7-positively selected cells, excluding terminally differentiated effector memory CD45RA+ cells. Sequencing was done on a sample of naive CD8+ T cells sorted from blood. The source is a man aged 18-30 years in good health.

Turning to this clone: One junction end does not reproduce the germline sequence, and a read error may be involved. Different DNA sequences within this sample yield the same CDR3. The chain combines TRBV11-2 with TRBJ2-1; D uncertain. Germline V gene lookup returns CDR1 SGHAT and CDR2 FQNNGV. The CDR3 is made up of 12 amino acids. For the CDR3, the DNA is TGTGCCAGCAGCTCGACCTATAATGAGCAGTTCTTC. This gives the protein CASSSTYNEQFF.

This chain joins TRBV11-1 and TRBJ2-3; 13 nucleotides align to TRBD2. J was trimmed by 6 bases and V by 2 bases; bases with no gene match: 2. CDR1 is SGHAT and CDR2 is FQDESV in the germline V gene (reference sequence). The CDR3 is 15 residues long. DNA for the CDR3: TGTGCCAGCAGCTTAATACTAGCGGGGGGGGATACGCAGTATTTT. Protein product: CASSLILAGGDTQYF.

The rearrangement links TRBV5-4 to TRBJ2-3; 9 nucleotides align to TRBD2. Germline CDR1 SGHNT, CDR2 YYREEE (reference sequence). This CDR3 contains 15 residues. The V gene end was trimmed by 4 bases and the J gene end by 6 bases; junction bases not matched to a gene: 9. The CDR3: CASSGASGTLDTQYF. In DNA form, the CDR3 reads TGTGCCAGCAGCGGGGCTAGCGGGACGTTGGATACGCAGTATTTT.

This chain joins TRBV28 and TRBJ2-1; D unclear. V lost 6 bases, J lost 9 bases, and 9 bases lay in between. This CDR3 spans 11 amino acids. Germline CDR1 reads MDHEN; CDR2 reads SYDVKM. CDR3 sequence (DNA): TGTGCCAGCAGCCCTCTGCGTGAGCAGTTCTTC. Translated, it gives CASSPLREQFF.

The chain links TRBV4-3 to TRBJ2-7; maybe TRBD2 (6 bases). The length of the CDR3 is 16 residues. Trimming took 1 base from V and 3 from J, leaving 16 bases between them. CDR1 is LGHNA and CDR2 is YSLEER in the germline V gene. The CDR3 DNA is TGCGCCAGCAGCCAAGGAGGCGGGACTCTAAACTACGAGCAGTACTTC. Amino acid sequence: CASSQGGGTLNYEQYF.

The rearrangement joins TRBV5-4 to TRBJ2-3; possibly TRBD2 for D (5 bases). V shed 1 base and J shed 2 bases, with 8 bases lying between them. CDR1 and CDR2 from the germline V gene are SGHNT and YYREEE (reference sequence). This CDR3 contains 14 residues. The CDR3 nucleotides are TGTGCCAGCAGCTTGTCGGGGTTCACAGATACGCAGTATTTT. Translation gives CASSLSGFTDTQYF. The full variable domain, with the rest looked up from reference TRBV5-4 and TRBJ2-3, is ETGVTQSPTHLIKTRGQQVTLRCSSQSGHNTVSWYQQALGQGPQFIFQYYREEENGRGNFPPRFSGLQFPNYSSELNVNALELDDSALYLCASSLSGFTDTQYFGPGTRLTVL.

Remarks on this clone: The sample carries other DNA sequences with the same CDR3. This chain joins TRBV11-2 and TRBJ2-7; no reliable D call. Per germline, CDR1 SGHAT and CDR2 FQNNGV. The germline V and J ends were trimmed by 3 bases and 0 bases, with 9 bases remaining between them. The length of the CDR3 is 14 residues. The CDR3 region is CASSFGGNSYEQYF. The CDR3 coding sequence is TGTGCCAGCAGCTTTGGTGGCAACTCCTACGAGCAGTACTTC.

The chain employs TRBV5-6 and TRBJ2-5; D not resolved. Trimming left V 0 bases short and J 3 bases short, with 6 bases between. The CDR3 is 13 residues long. Germline values: CDR1 SGHDT, CDR2 YYEEEE. CDR3 amino acids: CASSLGPEETQYF. CDR3 in DNA: TGTGCCAGCAGCTTGGGGCCCGAAGAGACCCAGTACTTC.

V and J are TRBV27 and TRBJ2-2; 9 nucleotides match TRBD1. This CDR3 contains 16 residues. Germline V gene sequence: CDR1 MNHEY, CDR2 SMNVEV (reference sequence). With V trimmed by 5 bases and J by 0 bases, 4 bases remained unmatched. CDR3 amino acids: CASSIQGAPNTGELFF. In nucleotides, the CDR3 is TGTGCCAGCAGTATACAGGGGGCCCCGAACACCGGGGAGCTGTTTTTT.

V gene TRBV5-4 combines with J gene TRBJ1-2; D not resolved. The V and J ends lost 3 bases and 0 bases respectively, with 15 bases between them. CDR1 is SGHNT and CDR2 is YYREEE in the germline V gene (reference sequence). The CDR3 has 16 residues. DNA for the CDR3: TGTGCCAGCAGCTCGGCGGCAGCGATAACTAACTATGGCTACACCTTC. Translated: CASSSAAAITNYGYTF.

The chain has TRBV28 and TRBJ2-5; the match to TRBD2 covers 8 bases. V trimming: 10 bases; J trimming: 5 bases; junction bases outside the gene matches: 15. The CDR3 loop spans 15 amino acids. Germline V gene sequence: CDR1 MDHEN, CDR2 SYDVKM. The CDR3: CATQSWRAGEETQYF. CDR3 sequence (DNA): TGTGCCACCCAGTCATGGCGAGCGGGGGAGGAGACCCAGTACTTC.

The chain has TRBV27 and TRBJ1-1; D not certain. V was pared by 3 bases and J by 4 bases, with 18 bases between. In germline, CDR1 is MNHEY, CDR2 SMNVEV (reference sequence). CDR3 size: 16 residues. DNA for the CDR3: TGTGCCAGCAGTTTTTCATATGGGGAAGTAACCACTGAAGCTTTCTTT. Protein product: CASSFSYGEVTTEAFF.

The chain is built from TRBV2 and TRBJ1-5; weak D call: TRBD1 (6 bases). Germline CDR1 and CDR2: SNHLY and FYNNEI. This CDR3 spans 15 amino acids. V lost 1 base and J lost 4, with 11 bases in between. DNA for the CDR3: TGTGCCAGCAGTGAAGGGGGGACAAATAATCAGCCCCAGCATTTT. As protein: CASSEGGTNNQPQHF.

CDR3 DNA sequence: TGTGCCAGCAGCTTAAGACCGGGAAGCTACACCTTC. This encodes CASSLRPGSYTF. This chain connects TRBV9 to TRBJ1-2; D gene ambiguous. The CDR3 consists of 12 residues. The germline gives CDR1 SGDLS, CDR2 YYNGEE. V was clipped by 4 bases and J by 9 bases, with 13 bases between them.

A word on this clone: This sample includes further DNA sequences coding for the same CDR3. The gene calls are TRBV25-1 and TRBJ2-7; TRBD1 might be the D (6 bases). Germline V gene sequence: CDR1 MGHDK, CDR2 SYGVNS. The CDR3 runs 15 residues. The germline V and J ends were trimmed by 3 bases and 2 bases, with 14 bases remaining between them. The CDR3 coding sequence is TGTGCCAGCAGTGAGCCGGGCAGGGGAGCCTACGAGCAGTACTTC. This sequence encodes CASSEPGRGAYEQYF.

A remark on this clone: Other DNA sequences within the sample encode an identical CDR3. The chain employs TRBV20-1 and TRBJ2-3; D gene uncertain. V lost 6 bases, J lost 4 bases, and 8 bases lay in between. From germline, CDR1 is DFQATT and CDR2 SNEGSKA (reference sequence). This CDR3 region has 11 residues. CDR3 in amino acids: CSAPIADTQYF. The CDR3, as DNA: TGCAGTGCCCCGATAGCAGATACGCAGTATTTT.

This clone was seen only once. The chain is built from TRBV6-1 and TRBJ2-7, with D possibly matching TRBD2 (6 bases). V dropped 2 bases and J dropped 0 bases, with 8 bases sitting between them. Germline V gene data show CDR1 as MNHNS and CDR2 as SASEGT. CDR3 length equals 14 residues. The CDR3 bases are TGTGCCAGCAGTGAAAGGCGGGGCTCCTACGAGCAGTACTTC. Translating it yields CASSERRGSYEQYF.

Comments on this clone: Other DNA variants within this sample encode the same CDR3. The chain combines TRBV7-3 with TRBJ2-2; no definite D call. This CDR3 is 13 amino acids long. V gave up 2 bases and J gave up 4 bases, with 5 bases separating them. The germline gives CDR1 SGHTA, CDR2 FQGTGA. CDR3 nucleotide sequence: TGTGCCAGCAGCTTAGACTCCACCGGGGAGCTGTTTTTT. It translates to CASSLDSTGELFF.

This clone was observed a single time. V usage is TRBV5-6 and J usage is TRBJ2-3; D may be TRBD2 (6 bases). The CDR3 has 15 residues. CDR1 and CDR2 from the germline V gene are SGHDT and YYEEEE. The germline V and J ends were trimmed by 0 bases and 2 bases, with 10 bases remaining between them. CDR3 sequence: CASSLGAGFTDTQYF. CDR3 nucleotide sequence: TGTGCCAGCAGCTTGGGGGCGGGGTTCACAGATACGCAGTATTTT.

About this clone itself: In the same sample, other DNA sequences code for this CDR3. The CDR3 DNA reads TGCGCCAGCAGTGAGTCAATCTCCTACGAGCAGTACTTC. It yields the protein CASSESISYEQYF. The rearrangement joins TRBV10-2 to TRBJ2-7; D is unclear. The CDR3 runs to 13 residues. Trimming took 0 bases from V and 0 from J, leaving 3 bases between them. Germline-derived CDR1 and CDR2 are WSHSY and SAAADI.

On this clone itself: Other DNA sequences in the sample encode the same CDR3. The chain uses TRBV6-1 and TRBJ2-5, with TRBD2 identical over 12 bases. With 4 bases clipped from V and 2 bases from J, the junction kept 5 bases outside the gene matches. Germline V gene data show CDR1 as MNHNS and CDR2 as SASEGT. The CDR3 is 16 residues long. CDR3 residues: CASSVLAGGPQETQYF. The CDR3, as DNA: TGTGCCAGCAGTGTACTAGCGGGGGGTCCACAAGAGACCCAGTACTTC.

This sequence joins TRBV28 and TRBJ1-5; the D is unclear. The CDR3 sequence is 13 residues long. V was cut by 5 bases and J by 7 bases, with 12 bases left in between. Per germline, CDR1 MDHEN and CDR2 SYDVKM. The CDR3 sequence: CASSTEGGQPQHF. The DNA for the CDR3 is TGTGCCAGCAGTACAGAGGGAGGGCAGCCCCAGCATTTT.

Points on this clone: One junction end does not reproduce the germline sequence, and a read error may be involved. The chain carries TRBV7-7 and TRBJ2-2; tentatively, D is TRBD2 (6 bases). The CDR3 totals 15 residues. Germline loops: CDR1 SSHAT, CDR2 FNYEAQ (reference sequence). CDR3 nucleotide sequence: TGTGCTAGCAGCCCCTTAAACGGGGGCACCGGGGAGCTGTTTTTT. Protein product: CASSPLNGGTGELFF.

The V call is TRBV27, the J call TRBJ1-2; the D gene is possibly TRBD1 (5 bases). Germline V gene data show CDR1 as MNHEY and CDR2 as SMNVEV (reference sequence). CDR3 length equals 13 residues. The V and J ends lost 7 bases and 7 bases respectively, with 16 bases between them. The CDR3 protein is CASISTALSGYTF. The CDR3 coding sequence is TGTGCCAGCATTTCGACAGCTCTATCTGGCTACACCTTC.